Listed below are T cell receptor beta chains from one sample, sequenced in a study of siplizumab effects on memory and regulatory T cells. TCRdb's copy holds only in-frame clones and misses some; the assay was immunoSEQ multiplex PCR. The sample carries approximately 110,000 clones, just over 90% recorded once. Material for sequencing was CD4+ T cells sorted from blood. These receptors were taken from a human donor in good health. The CDR3 runs from the conserved cysteine through the conserved F or W. Fields, in order: J gene, V gene, clone size, D gene, CDR3 DNA, CDR3 protein. D genes are given only for firm matches. Not every row has a clone size; where given, it reads once, few, many or a size class.

>TRBJ2-1|TRBV2|.|.
TGTGCCAGCACCCTCCGGGGGTTCGGCGATGAGCAGTTCTTC
CASTLRGFGDEQFF
>TRBJ1-2|TRBV7-9|.|TRBD1
TGTGCCAGCAGCTTAGGATGCGGACAGGAACTATGTGGCTACACCTTC
CASSLGCGQELCGYTF
>TRBJ2-3|TRBV15|.|.
TGTGCCACCAGCAGACCGCGCGCTCGGACAGATACGCAGTATTTT
CATSRPRARTDTQYF
>TRBJ2-7|TRBV9|.|.
TGTGCCAGCAGCGTAGATTCAGGTAACTACGAGCAGTACTTC
CASSVDSGNYEQYF
>TRBJ2-3|TRBV5-1|.|.
TGCGCCAGCAGCTCTACTGGTCAGACAACAGATACGCAGTATTTT
CASSSTGQTTDTQYF
>TRBJ2-3|TRBV7-8|.|TRBD2
TGTGCCAGCAGCCCCCGGACTAGCGGGGGCACAGATACGCAGTATTTT
CASSPRTSGGTDTQYF
>TRBJ1-6|TRBV6-1|.|.
TGTGCCAGCAGTGAAGGCTTGGGCGGGAATTCACCCCTCCACTTT
CASSEGLGGNSPLHF
>TRBJ1-5|TRBV9|.|TRBD1
TGTGCCAGCAATCCGACAGGGGATAGCAATCAGCCCCAGCATTTT
CASNPTGDSNQPQHF
>TRBJ1-2|TRBV6-5|.|.
TGTGCCACCTTCTTCTTTGGCTACACCTTC
CATFFFGYTF
>TRBJ2-2|TRBV6-5|once|.
TGTGCCAGCAGCGAAGCAGGGTATGCCGGGGAGCTGTTTTTT
CASSEAGYAGELFF
>TRBJ1-2|TRBV7-2|.|.
TGTGCCAGCAGCCCGGACGGACCCTATGGCTACACCTTC
CASSPDGPYGYTF
>TRBJ2-6|TRBV15|.|.
TGTGCCACCAGCAGCTATATGGCCTCTCGCGGGGCCAACGTCCTGACTTTC
CATSSYMASRGANVLTF
>TRBJ2-1|TRBV29-1|.|TRBD2
TGCAGCGTTGCCCGAGGTTTAGTAGCGGGACTCTACAATGAGCAGTTCTTC
CSVARGLVAGLYNEQFF
>TRBJ1-1|TRBV30|.|.
TGTGCCTGGAGTCGACAGTTGAACACTGAAGCTTTCTTT
CAWSRQLNTEAFF
>TRBJ2-7|TRBV7-8|.|.
TGTGCCAGCAGCGAAACCAGGGTCTCCGAGCAGTACTTC
CASSETRVSEQYF
>TRBJ1-2|TRBV30|once|TRBD1
TGTGCCTGGAGTGTACTCCGGACAGGGAATTATGGCTACACCTTC
CAWSVLRTGNYGYTF
>TRBJ2-3|TRBV2|.|.
TGTGCCAGCAGTGCCCTTTTCACAGATACGCAGTATTTT
CASSALFTDTQYF
>TRBJ1-5|TRBV29-1|.|.
TGCAGCGTTGGGGGTGGCAATCAGCCCCAGCATTTT
CSVGGGNQPQHF
>TRBJ2-5|TRBV4-1|few|.
TGCGCCAGCAGCTGGAACCGGGACCCAGAGTACCAAGAGACCCAGTACTTC
CASSWNRDPEYQETQYF
>TRBJ2-7|TRBV19|.|.
TGTGCCAGTAGTACGGGACTCTACGAGCAGTACTTC
CASSTGLYEQYF
>TRBJ1-3|TRBV30|.|.
TGTGCCGGAAGGGGACTAAACTCTGGAAACACCATATATTTT
CAGRGLNSGNTIYF
>TRBJ2-1|TRBV7-3|.|.
TGTGCCAGCAGCTTACGGGGGCAACTTTTGGATGAGCAGTTCTTC
CASSLRGQLLDEQFF
>TRBJ2-3|TRBV9|.|.
TGTGCCAGCAGCGCGTCGGCTGGGGCAGATACGCAGTATTTT
CASSASAGADTQYF
>TRBJ2-1|TRBV13|.|.
TGTGCCAGCAGCTCCCATACAGCCGCGTCCTACAATGAGCAGTTCTTC
CASSSHTAASYNEQFF
>TRBJ2-7|TRBV5-6|.|TRBD1
TGTGCCAGCAGCCTCGAGGGGGCAGGACCCTACGAGCAGTACTTC
CASSLEGAGPYEQYF
>TRBJ2-5|TRBV7-8|.|.
TGTGCCAGCAGCTCCAGATGGCCGAACCAAGAGACCCAGTACTTC
CASSSRWPNQETQYF
>TRBJ2-7|TRBV27|.|.
TGTGCCAGCCAGGCAGGGAACTACGAGCAGTACTTC
CASQAGNYEQYF
>TRBJ1-5|TRBV6-1|.|.
TGTGCCAGCAGTGTGGGTCAGCCCCAGCATTTT
CASSVGQPQHF
>TRBJ2-7|TRBV5-1|.|.
TGCGCCAGCAGCTTGGGCGCAGCCTACGAGCAGTACTTC
CASSLGAAYEQYF